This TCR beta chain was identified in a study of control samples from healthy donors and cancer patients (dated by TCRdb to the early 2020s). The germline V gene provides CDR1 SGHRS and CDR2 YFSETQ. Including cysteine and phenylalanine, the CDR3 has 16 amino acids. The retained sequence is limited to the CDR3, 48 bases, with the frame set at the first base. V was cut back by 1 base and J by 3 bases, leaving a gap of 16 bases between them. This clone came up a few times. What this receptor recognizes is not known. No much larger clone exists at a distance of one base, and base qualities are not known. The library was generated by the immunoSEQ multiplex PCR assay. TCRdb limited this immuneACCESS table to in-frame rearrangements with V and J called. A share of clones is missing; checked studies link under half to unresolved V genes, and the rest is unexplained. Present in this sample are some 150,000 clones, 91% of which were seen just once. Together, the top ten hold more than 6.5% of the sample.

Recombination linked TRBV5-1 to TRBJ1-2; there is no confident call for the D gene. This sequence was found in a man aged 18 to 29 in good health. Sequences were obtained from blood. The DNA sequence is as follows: TGCGCCAGCAGCTTGTCAGGTCGGGGTAGGGACTATGGCTACACCTTC. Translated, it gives CASSLSGRGRDYGYTF. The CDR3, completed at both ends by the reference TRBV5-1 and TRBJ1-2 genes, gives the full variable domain KAGVTQTPRYLIKTRGQQVTLSCSPISGHRSVSWYQQTPGQGLQFLFEYFSETQRNKGNFPGRFSGRQFSNSRSEMNVSTLELGDSALYLCASSLSGRGRDYGYTFGSGTRLTVV.